The 5 T cell receptor beta chains below were found in one sample sequenced in a study of T cell responses to AZD1222 COVID-19 vaccine. Method: immunoSEQ multiplex PCR; TCRdb's copy keeps in-frame clones and lacks some. The sample has about 100,000 clones; 80% to 90% are singletons. Source: peripheral blood, taken on day 0 of AZD1222 vaccination. These receptors were taken from an adult in good health.

V and J are TRBV19 and TRBJ2-3; TRBD1 agrees at 9 bases. In germline, CDR1 is LNHDA, CDR2 SQIVND (reference sequence). V shed 6 bases and J 1 base; nucleotides not matched to a gene: 11. This CDR3 is 17 amino acids long. This chain's CDR3 is CASSPTLQGAGTDTQYF. The CDR3, as DNA: TGTGCCAGTAGCCCAACCCTACAGGGGGCCGGCACAGATACGCAGTATTTT. Based on the CDR3 plus reference TRBV19 and TRBJ2-3, the full variable domain is DGGITQSPKYLFRKEGQNVTLSCEQNLNHDAMYWYRQDPGQGLRLIYYSQIVNDFQKGDIAEGYSVSREKKESFPLTVTSAQKNPTAFYLCASSPTLQGAGTDTQYFGPGTRLTVL.

The V and J genes are TRBV7-2 and TRBJ1-1; possible D gene TRBD1, 6 bases. CDR3 size: 17 residues. V was cut by 3 bases and J by 0 bases, with 17 bases left in between. CDR1 is SGHTA and CDR2 is FQGNSA in the germline V gene. The CDR3 DNA reads TGTGCCAGCAGCTTTCAGGGGTTAGTAACGATGAACACTGAAGCTTTCTTT. Translation gives CASSFQGLVTMNTEAFF.

This chain connects TRBV19 to TRBJ1-1; possible D gene TRBD1, 6 bases. The CDR3 is made up of 14 amino acids. Germline V lookup: CDR1 LNHDA, CDR2 SQIVND (reference sequence). Between the trimmed V and J ends, which lost 5 bases and 1 base, there was a span of 11 bases. The chain's CDR3 is CASSPRTENTEAFF. CDR3 bases: TGTGCCAGTAGTCCGCGGACAGAGAACACTGAAGCTTTCTTT.

This clone was observed a single time. This chain joins TRBV27 and TRBJ1-5, with 7 positions matching TRBD1. The CDR3 contains 15 residues. The germline CDR1 and CDR2 sequences are MNHEY and SMNVEV (reference sequence). With 2 bases clipped from V and 5 bases from J, the junction kept 6 bases outside the gene matches. The CDR3 reads CASSLKGAGYQPQHF. Here the CDR3 DNA reads TGTGCCAGCAGTTTAAAGGGGGCAGGGTATCAGCCCCAGCATTTT.

The chain uses TRBV6-5 and TRBJ1-1; 7 nucleotides agree with TRBD1. Germline V lookup: CDR1 MNHEY, CDR2 SVGAGI. This CDR3 spans 16 amino acids. With V trimmed by 3 bases and J by 5 bases, 12 bases remained unmatched. The CDR3 protein is CASSYQAIQGLTEAFF. The CDR3 DNA sequence: TGTGCCAGCAGTTATCAGGCAATACAGGGGTTGACTGAAGCTTTCTTT.